These 19 T cell receptor beta chains came from one sample sequenced in a study of response to subunit inactivated influenza vaccine. TCRdb ran MiXCR on the RT-PCR reads and lists one entry per CDR3 protein. The data contain approximately 500,000 distinct CDR3 sequences, about an eighth of them singletons. Specimen: PBMCs from blood, collected 40 to 50 days after vaccination. Receptor source: a man over 45 who received an inactivated influenza vaccine.

The rearrangement uses TRBV20-1 and TRBJ2-7; 11 nucleotides match TRBD2. Germline loops: CDR1 DFQATT, CDR2 SNEGSKA (reference sequence). CDR3 length equals 13 residues. V dropped 5 bases and J dropped 4; count of bases not matched to a gene: 4. The CDR3 DNA reads as TGCAGTGCTGTGGGACTAGCGGATTACGAGCAGTACTTC. It encodes CSAVGLADYEQYF.

The chain links TRBV25-1 to TRBJ2-1; 7 nucleotides line up with TRBD1. The V and J ends lost 2 bases and 4 bases, in that order; junction bases with no gene match: 11. The CDR3 totals 17 residues. Germline CDR1 and CDR2: MGHDK and SYGVNS. In DNA, the CDR3 is TGTGCCAGCAGTGAACCACAGGGGAAGGGGATATACAATGAGCAGTTCTTC. Protein: CASSEPQGKGIYNEQFF. The variable domain in full, completed from reference TRBV25-1 and TRBJ2-1, reads EADIYQTPRYLVIGTGKKITLECSQTMGHDKMYWYQQDPGMELHLIHYSYGVNSTEKGDLSSESTVSRIRTEHFPLTLESARPSHTSQYLCASSEPQGKGIYNEQFFGPGTRLTVL.

Worth noting for this clonotype: A read error may produce the germline difference seen at one junction end. This chain uses TRBV7-2 with TRBJ1-1; D call uncertain. The CDR3 runs 14 residues. Germline V gene data show CDR1 as SGHTA and CDR2 as FQGNSA. In DNA, the CDR3 is TGTGCCAGCAGCTCAGGACCGGTGAAGACTGAAGCTTTCTTT. Amino acid sequence: CASSSGPVKTEAFF. Full variable domain (outside the CDR3, taken from reference TRBV7-2 and TRBJ1-1): GAGVSQSPSNKVTEKGKDVELRCDPISGHTALYWYRQSLGQGLEFLIYFQGNSAPDKSGLPSDRFSAERTGGSVSTLTIQRTQQEDSAVYLCASSSGPVKTEAFFGQGTRLTVV.

J is TRBJ1-1 and V is TRBV6-2 or TRBV6-3; weak D call: TRBD1 (5 bases). Trimming took 7 bases from V and 1 from J, leaving 16 bases between them. The CDR3 sequence is 15 residues long. The germline V gene encodes CDR1 MNHEY and CDR2 SVGEGT. DNA of the CDR3: TGTGCCAGCATCCCCCAGGAGGGGTCGAACACTGAAGCTTTCTTT. It encodes CASIPQEGSNTEAFF.

The chain combines TRBV25-1 with TRBJ1-5; the D gene is possibly TRBD1 (5 bases). Trimming shortened V by 4 bases and J by 4 bases, and 20 bases separated the two germline ends. This CDR3 is 17 amino acids long. Germline CDR1 reads MGHDK; CDR2 reads SYGVNS. In nucleotides, the CDR3 is TGTGCCAGCAGTGGTCCGGAGGGGCAGGGACGTAATCAGCCCCAGCATTTT. As protein: CASSGPEGQGRNQPQHF.

The chain has TRBV7-8 and TRBJ2-1; 7 positions agree with TRBD2. The length of the CDR3 is 17 residues. With 1 base clipped from V and 4 bases from J, the junction kept 10 bases outside the gene matches. Germline V lookup: CDR1 SGHVS, CDR2 FQNEAQ. The CDR3 bases are TGTGCCAGCAGCTTAGTAAGAGCTAGCGGCCGGTACAATGAGCAGTTCTTC. Translating it yields CASSLVRASGRYNEQFF.

This clonotype was found many times. The V and J genes are TRBV29-1 and TRBJ2-4; D is perhaps TRBD1 or TRBD2 (5 bases each). The CDR3 totals 12 residues. Trimming removed 5 bases from V and 5 bases from J, with 10 bases in between. Looked up from germline, CDR1 is SQVTM and CDR2 is ANQGSEA. In DNA, the CDR3 is TGCAGCGTTCGAAGGGACCAAAACATTCAGTACTTC. It is translated as CSVRRDQNIQYF.

V is TRBV12-3 or TRBV12-4 and J is TRBJ2-7; 7 nucleotides match TRBD2. V was clipped by 3 bases and J by 2 bases; unmatched bases: 7. The CDR3 has 15 residues. CDR3 DNA: TGTGCCAGCAGTTTTGTCCTAGCGGAGGCCTACGAGCAGTACTTC. Residues: CASSFVLAEAYEQYF.

This clonotype was found many times. The J gene is TRBJ2-1, the V gene TRBV7-8; 8 positions agree with TRBD2. Germline CDR1 and CDR2: SGHVS and FQNEAQ. With V trimmed by 1 base and J by 7 bases, 6 bases remained unmatched. The CDR3 has 15 amino acids. The chain's CDR3 is CASSLGRGGLNEQFF. DNA for the CDR3: TGTGCCAGCAGCTTAGGCCGGGGGGGCCTGAATGAGCAGTTCTTC.

This clonotype showed up just a few times. CDR3 amino acids: CASSLGWASPLHF. The CDR3 DNA follows: TGCGCCAGCAGCTTGGGCTGGGCCTCACCCCTCCACTTT. J is TRBJ1-6 and V is TRBV5-1; D uncertain. V lost 0 bases, J lost 10 bases, and 8 bases lay in between. The CDR3 contains 13 residues. CDR1 and CDR2 from the germline V gene are SGHRS and YFSETQ.

This clonotype has just a few counts. The chain has TRBV5-1 and TRBJ2-5; TRBD1 matches at 7 bases. Germline assignment: CDR1 SGHRS and CDR2 YFSETQ. V shed 5 bases and J 3 bases; nucleotides not matched to a gene: 7. The CDR3 sequence is 14 residues long. The CDR3: CASSPNTGEETQYF. The DNA of the CDR3 is TGCGCCAGCAGTCCCAATACAGGGGAAGAGACCCAGTACTTC.

J is TRBJ2-3 and V is TRBV7-9; the D is unclear. This CDR3 is built from 17 residues. Germline V lookup: CDR1 SEHNR, CDR2 FQNEAQ (reference sequence). V lost 0 bases and J 2 bases, leaving 15 bases between the germline ends. Here the CDR3 reads CASSLAGMGLYTDTQYF. Written as DNA, the CDR3 is TGTGCCAGCAGCTTAGCCGGTATGGGCTTGTACACAGATACGCAGTATTTT.

This chain uses TRBV7-2 with TRBJ2-7; D unclear. The V and J ends lost 2 bases and 3 bases respectively, with 14 bases between them. The CDR3 contains 15 residues. Germline values: CDR1 SGHTA, CDR2 FQGNSA. The CDR3 sequence: CASSLMDGLYYEQYF. CDR3 DNA sequence: TGTGCCAGCAGCTTAATGGACGGATTATACTACGAGCAGTACTTC.

This rearrangement joins TRBV20-1 to TRBJ2-5, with D tentatively TRBD1 or TRBD2 (5 bases each). The CDR3 runs 12 residues. From germline, CDR1 is DFQATT and CDR2 SNEGSKA (reference sequence). Trimming cost V 4 bases and J 3 bases, with 9 bases left between them. The CDR3 loop is CSATGAEETQYF. DNA for the CDR3: TGCAGTGCTACCGGGGCGGAAGAGACCCAGTACTTC.

Note on this clonotype: This could be a read error, since a much larger clone is one nucleotide away. V and J are TRBV5-5 and TRBJ2-3, with D unresolved. Germline lookup yields CDR1 SGHKS and CDR2 YYEKEE (reference sequence). This CDR3 comprises 15 residues. CDR3 sequence (DNA): TGTGCCAGCAGCTTGGGCGGTGGAAACACAGATACGCATTATTTT. The encoded protein is CASSLGGGNTDTHYF. The whole variable domain, remainder taken from reference TRBV5-5 and TRBJ2-3, is DAGVTQSPTHLIKTRGQQVTLRCSPISGHKSVSWYQQVLGQGPQFIFQYYEKEERGRGNFPDRFSARQFPNYSSELNVNALLLGDSALYLCASSLGGGNTDTHYFGPGTRLTVL.

At least ten counts were recorded for this clonotype. CDR3 sequence reads: CAISEGPQETQYF. DNA of the CDR3: TGTGCCATCAGTGAGGGACCCCAAGAGACCCAGTACTTC. The gene calls are TRBV10-3 and TRBJ2-5, with no clear D. V was trimmed by 2 bases and J by 1 base, leaving 5 bases between them. The CDR3 extends over 13 amino acids. From germline, CDR1 is ENHRY and CDR2 SYGVKD.

This clonotype was seen ten or more times. The rearrangement links TRBV12-3 or TRBV12-4 to TRBJ2-3; D ambiguous. V lost 6 bases and J lost 3, with 7 bases in between. The CDR3 length is 12 residues. The CDR3 is CASSPETDTQYF. CDR3 sequence (DNA): TGTGCCAGCAGCCCGGAAACAGATACGCAGTATTTT.

For this clonotype: Sequence at one end of the junction differs from germline and may be a read error. This chain links TRBV20-1 with TRBJ2-1, with 13 bases aligning to TRBD2. CDR1 is DFQATT, CDR2 SNEGSKA, per germline (reference sequence). The CDR3 extends over 16 amino acids. The CDR3 nucleotides are TGCTGTGCTATTACTAGCGGGGGGGTAACCTACAATGAGCAGTTCTTC. This gives the protein CCAITSGGVTYNEQFF.

V and J are TRBV20-1 and TRBJ2-3, with a weak D call TRBD2 (6 bases). V was pared by 7 bases and J by 4 bases, with 18 bases between. The length of the CDR3 is 14 residues. Germline V gene sequence: CDR1 DFQATT, CDR2 SNEGSKA (reference sequence). The CDR3 DNA follows: TGCAGTGGGCGTGGGGGACTTCCCCCAGATACGCAGTATTTT. Its protein is CSGRGGLPPDTQYF.